This TCR beta chain came from a study of a mutant IDH1 vaccine in newly diagnosed glioma. Indicated time point: week 35, safety follow-up. With topical imiquimod, each dose of the vaccine consisted of 300 ug of mutant IDH1 20-mer peptide. TCRdb's copy holds only in-frame clones and misses some; the assay was immunoSEQ multiplex PCR. The sample includes roughly 26,000 clones, around four fifths seen only once; the top ten take 31%. The CDR3 covers 17 residues. Germline CDR1 reads MNHEY; CDR2 reads SMNVEV (reference sequence). Trimming took 5 bases from V and 3 from J, leaving 19 bases between them. By frequency in the sample, this clone is medium-sized. Its antigen is not identified. Study results and limitations: Shifts in the top peripheral T cell clonotypes seemed unrelated to pseudoprogression.

The TCR sequence derives from a man younger than 40 with glioma. The input for sequencing was PBMCs, taken from a glioma patient whose treatment included an IDH1 peptide vaccine. The chain employs TRBV27 and TRBJ2-2; no reliable D call. CDR3 DNA sequence: TGTGCCAGCAGTCAAACGCCACCGGACCTTTACACCGGGGAGCTGTTTTTT. Protein product: CASSQTPPDLYTGELFF.